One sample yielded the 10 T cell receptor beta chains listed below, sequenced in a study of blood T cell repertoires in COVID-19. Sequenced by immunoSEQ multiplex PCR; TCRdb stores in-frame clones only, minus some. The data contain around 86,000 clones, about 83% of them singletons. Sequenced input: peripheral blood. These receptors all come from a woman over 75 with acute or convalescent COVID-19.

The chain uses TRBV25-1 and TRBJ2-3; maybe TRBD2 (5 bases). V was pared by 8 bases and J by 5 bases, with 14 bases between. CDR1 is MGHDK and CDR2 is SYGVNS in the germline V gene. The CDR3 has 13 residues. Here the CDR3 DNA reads TGTGCCAGCGGGCTAGCTGGTAAAGATACGCAGTATTTT. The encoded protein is CASGLAGKDTQYF.

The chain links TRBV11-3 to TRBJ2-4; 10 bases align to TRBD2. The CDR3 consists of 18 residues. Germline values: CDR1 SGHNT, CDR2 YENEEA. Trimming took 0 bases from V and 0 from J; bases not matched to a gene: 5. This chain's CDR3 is CASSLEAGGFLAKNIQYF. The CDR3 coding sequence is TGTGCCAGCAGCTTAGAAGCGGGGGGGTTTCTAGCCAAAAACATTCAGTACTTC. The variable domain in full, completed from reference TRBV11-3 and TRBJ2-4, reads EAGVVQSPRYKIIEKKQPVAFWCNPISGHNTLYWYLQNLGQGPELLIRYENEEAVDDSQLPKDRFSAERLKGVDSTLKIQPAELGDSAVYLCASSLEAGGFLAKNIQYFGAGTRLSVL.

CDR3 sequence: CASSRDRGGQPQHF. The CDR3 region has the DNA TGTGCCAGCAGCCGAGACAGGGGAGGACAGCCCCAGCATTTT. This chain joins TRBV6-5 and TRBJ1-5; 8 positions match TRBD1. In germline, CDR1 is MNHEY, CDR2 SVGAGI. The V segment lost 6 bases and the J segment 7 bases; nucleotides outside the gene matches: 8. CDR3 length equals 14 residues.

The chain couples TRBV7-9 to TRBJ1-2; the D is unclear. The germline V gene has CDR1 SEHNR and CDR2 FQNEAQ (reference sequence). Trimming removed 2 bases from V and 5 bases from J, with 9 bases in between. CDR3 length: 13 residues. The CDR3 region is CASSLNPGYGYTF. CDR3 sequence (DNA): TGTGCCAGCAGCTTAAACCCAGGATATGGCTACACCTTC. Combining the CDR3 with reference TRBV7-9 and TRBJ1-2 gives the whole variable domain DTGVSQNPRHKITKRGQNVTFRCDPISEHNRLYWYRQTLGQGPEFLTYFQNEAQLEKSRLLSDRFSAERPKGSFSTLEIQRTEQGDSAMYLCASSLNPGYGYTFGSGTRLTVV.

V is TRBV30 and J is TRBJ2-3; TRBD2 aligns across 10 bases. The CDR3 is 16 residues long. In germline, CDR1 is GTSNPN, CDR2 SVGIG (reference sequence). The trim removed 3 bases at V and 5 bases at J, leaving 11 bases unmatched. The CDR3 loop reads CAWSRGLAPSGDTQYF. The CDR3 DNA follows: TGTGCCTGGAGCCGGGGACTAGCGCCCTCTGGAGATACGCAGTATTTT.

CDR3 nucleotide sequence: TGTGCCAGCAGCCCCCGGGGGGGGCGGGAGGATGAGCAGTTCTTC. Its translation is CASSPRGGREDEQFF. The chain combines TRBV7-9 with TRBJ2-1, with TRBD2 identical over 8 bases. J lost 8 bases, V lost 5 bases, and 11 bases had no gene match. Germline assignment: CDR1 SEHNR and CDR2 FQNEAQ (reference sequence). CDR3 length equals 15 residues.

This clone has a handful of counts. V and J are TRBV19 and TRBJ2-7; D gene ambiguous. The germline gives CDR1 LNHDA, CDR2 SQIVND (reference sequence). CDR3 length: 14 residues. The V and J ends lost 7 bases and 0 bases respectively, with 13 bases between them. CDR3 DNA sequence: TGTGCCAGTATCAGGTTTGTGAGCTCCTACGAGCAGTACTTC. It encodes CASIRFVSSYEQYF. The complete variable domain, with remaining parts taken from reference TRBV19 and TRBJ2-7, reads DGGITQSPKYLFRKEGQNVTLSCEQNLNHDAMYWYRQDPGQGLRLIYYSQIVNDFQKGDIAEGYSVSREKKESFPLTVTSAQKNPTAFYLCASIRFVSSYEQYFGPGTRLTVT.

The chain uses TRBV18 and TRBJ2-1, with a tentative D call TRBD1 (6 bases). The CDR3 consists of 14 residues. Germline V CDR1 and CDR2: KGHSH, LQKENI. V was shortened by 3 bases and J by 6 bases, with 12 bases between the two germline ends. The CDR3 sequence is CASSPAGERNEQFF. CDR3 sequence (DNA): TGTGCCAGCTCACCTGCAGGGGAACGCAATGAGCAGTTCTTC. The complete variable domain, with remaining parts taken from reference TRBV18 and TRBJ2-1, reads NAGVMQNPRHLVRRRGQEARLRCSPMKGHSHVYWYRQLPEEGLKFMVYLQKENIIDESGMPKERFSAEFPKEGPSILRIQQVVRGDSAAYFCASSPAGERNEQFFGPGTRLTVL.

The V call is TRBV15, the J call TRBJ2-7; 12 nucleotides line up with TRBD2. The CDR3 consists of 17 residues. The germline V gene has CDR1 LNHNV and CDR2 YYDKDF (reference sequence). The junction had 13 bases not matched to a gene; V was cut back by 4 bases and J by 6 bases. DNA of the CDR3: TGTGCCACCAGCACTCAGTACCCGGGACTAGCGGGTGTCGAGCAGTACTTC. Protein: CATSTQYPGLAGVEQYF.

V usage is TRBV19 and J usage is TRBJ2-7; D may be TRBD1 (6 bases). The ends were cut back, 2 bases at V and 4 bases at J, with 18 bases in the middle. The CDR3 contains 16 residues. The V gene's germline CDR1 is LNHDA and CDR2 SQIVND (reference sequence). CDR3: CASSITHSTGRYEQYF. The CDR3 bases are TGTGCCAGTAGTATAACCCATTCGACAGGAAGATACGAGCAGTACTTC.